These 10 T cell receptor beta chains were all obtained from the same sample, sequenced in a study of cytomegalovirus exposure and HLA in healthy donors. Use of 60 Vbeta and 13 Jbeta primers characterized the PCR. This table comes from immunoSEQ multiplex PCR, and its TCRdb copy is limited to in-frame clones, with some not included. The data include about 210,000 clones; the top ten clones carry roughly 0.98%. Source material: PBMCs. The receptor source for this set is a woman younger than 45 in good health and CMV-seropositive.

This chain links TRBV9 with TRBJ2-1; TRBD1 agrees at 9 bases. Germline V gene data show CDR1 as SGDLS and CDR2 as YYNGEE. CDR3 size: 16 residues. Germline trimming cut 1 base from V and 2 bases from J; bases unmatched to any gene: 4. CDR3 residues: CASSVRTGVTYNEQFF. The CDR3 DNA is TGTGCCAGCAGCGTAAGGACAGGGGTTACCTACAATGAGCAGTTCTTC.

The J gene is TRBJ1-5, the V gene TRBV6-1; possibly TRBD1 for D (5 bases). Germline V CDR1 and CDR2: MNHNS, SASEGT. CDR3 length: 13 residues. The V end was cut by 5 bases, the J end by 5 bases, with 10 bases between. As DNA, the CDR3 is TGTGCCAGCAGTATGGGGCGCGATCAGCCCCAGCATTTT. Amino acids: CASSMGRDQPQHF.

V gene TRBV2 combines with J gene TRBJ2-7, with D possibly matching TRBD2 (6 bases). This CDR3 has 12 residues. The V and J ends lost 7 bases and 1 base respectively, with 8 bases between them. Per germline, CDR1 SNHLY and CDR2 FYNNEI. Written as DNA, the CDR3 is TGTGCCAGCAAGGCGGGGTCCTACGAGCAGTACTTC. Its translation is CASKAGSYEQYF.

V is TRBV7-8 and J is TRBJ1-5; 11 bases agree with TRBD1. The CDR3 loop spans 17 amino acids. V lost 1 base and J lost 5; bases outside the gene matches: 7. Germline assignment: CDR1 SGHVS and CDR2 FQNEAQ. The CDR3 sequence is CASSLGSGQGGYQPQHF. The DNA of the CDR3 is TGTGCCAGCAGCTTAGGTTCGGGACAGGGGGGCTATCAGCCCCAGCATTTT.

The gene calls are TRBV19 and TRBJ1-5; 7 nucleotides match TRBD1. The CDR3 length is 16 residues. The V and J ends lost 5 bases and 2 bases, in that order; junction bases with no gene match: 9. The germline V gene encodes CDR1 LNHDA and CDR2 SQIVND (reference sequence). CDR3 in DNA: TGTGCCAGTAGTCCCAGGGGGGCGCGAGGCAATCAGCCCCAGCATTTT. Amino acids: CASSPRGARGNQPQHF. Full variable domain (rest looked up from reference TRBV19 and TRBJ1-5): DGGITQSPKYLFRKEGQNVTLSCEQNLNHDAMYWYRQDPGQGLRLIYYSQIVNDFQKGDIAEGYSVSREKKESFPLTVTSAQKNPTAFYLCASSPRGARGNQPQHFGDGTRLSIL.

V and J are TRBV28 and TRBJ1-5; unclear D gene. The germline V and J ends were trimmed by 3 bases and 7 bases, with 7 bases remaining between them. Germline CDR1 MDHEN, CDR2 SYDVKM. This CDR3 has 12 residues. As DNA, the CDR3 is TGTGCCAGCAGTTTCCTTTTGCAGCCCCAGCATTTT. The encoded protein is CASSFLLQPQHF.

The J gene is TRBJ2-5, the V gene TRBV7-7, with D maybe TRBD2 (5 bases). Germline CDR1 is SSHAT and CDR2 is FNYEAQ (reference sequence). Trimming stripped 1 base from V and 5 bases from J, with 8 bases between. CDR3 length equals 13 residues. As DNA, the CDR3 is TGTGCCAGCAGCTTAGAATCGGGGGAGACCCAGTACTTC. It is translated as CASSLESGETQYF. Complete variable domain (other parts from reference TRBV7-7 and TRBJ2-5): GAGVSQSPRYKVTKRGQDVTLRCDPISSHATLYWYQQALGQGPEFLTYFNYEAQPDKSGLPSDRFSAERPEGSISTLTIQRTEQRDSAMYRCASSLESGETQYFGPGTRLLVL.

This chain uses TRBV7-9 with TRBJ2-1; a possible D gene is TRBD2 (6 bases). The V end lost 8 bases, the J end lost 5 bases, and 19 bases lay between the germline ends. The germline CDR1 and CDR2 sequences are SEHNR and FQNEAQ (reference sequence). This CDR3 has 15 amino acids. CDR3 sequence reads: CASGAFRDLNNEQFF. The DNA for the CDR3 is TGTGCCAGCGGCGCCTTTCGGGACTTAAACAATGAGCAGTTCTTC.

The rearrangement uses TRBV19 and TRBJ2-1; 11 bases are shared with TRBD2. V was clipped by 7 bases and J by 0 bases; unmatched bases: 11. The CDR3 has 18 residues. Germline values: CDR1 LNHDA, CDR2 SQIVND (reference sequence). CDR3 loop: CASTHSGRADGSYNEQFF. In DNA, the CDR3 is TGTGCCAGTACTCATAGCGGGAGGGCCGACGGCTCCTACAATGAGCAGTTCTTC.

The chain combines TRBV19 with TRBJ2-7, with 9 bases lining up with TRBD1. CDR3 length equals 12 residues. Germline trimming cut 8 bases from V and 3 bases from J; bases unmatched to any gene: 2. The germline CDR1 and CDR2 sequences are LNHDA and SQIVND (reference sequence). CDR3 DNA sequence: TGTGCCAGTGGACAGGGGATCTACGAGCAGTACTTC. Protein product: CASGQGIYEQYF.